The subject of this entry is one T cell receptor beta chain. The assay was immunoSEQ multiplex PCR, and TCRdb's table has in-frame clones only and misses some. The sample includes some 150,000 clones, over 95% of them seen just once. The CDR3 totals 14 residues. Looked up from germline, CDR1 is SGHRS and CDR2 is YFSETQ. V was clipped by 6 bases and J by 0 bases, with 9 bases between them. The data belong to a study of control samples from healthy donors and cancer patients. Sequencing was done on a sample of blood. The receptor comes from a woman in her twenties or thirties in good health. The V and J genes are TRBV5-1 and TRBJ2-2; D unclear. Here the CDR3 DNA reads TGCGCCAGCACGCGGACGGCGAACACCGGGGAGCTGTTTTTT. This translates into CASTRTANTGELFF.